The rows below give T cell receptor beta chains drawn from one sample of a study of spatial heterogeneity in lung cancer. TCRdb processed the 5' RACE reads anew with MiXCR; each CDR3 protein has one entry. The sample has thousands of distinct CDR3 sequences; 26% are singletons. Specimen: PBMCs, collected at surgery. The receptors derive from a male donor with early-stage non-small cell lung cancer. Each CDR3 is given with its conserved first and last residue. Each record gives: V gene, J gene, D gene, CDR3 protein. The D gene is left open where the match is weak.

v_gene: TRBV29-1
j_gene: TRBJ2-3
d_gene: -
CDR3aa: CSVAGADTQYF

v_gene: TRBV4-3
j_gene: TRBJ2-7
d_gene: TRBD1
CDR3aa: CASSQRTGRREQYF

v_gene: TRBV3-1
j_gene: TRBJ1-1
d_gene: -
CDR3aa: CASSQDLQGMNTEAFF

v_gene: TRBV4-1
j_gene: TRBJ1-1
d_gene: TRBD1
CDR3aa: CASSQGPGQRNTEAFF

v_gene: TRBV4-1
j_gene: TRBJ2-5
d_gene: TRBD1
CDR3aa: CASSPGQGNPETQYF

v_gene: TRBV12-3/TRBV12-4
j_gene: TRBJ2-3
d_gene: TRBD1
CDR3aa: CASSKGQASTDTQYF

v_gene: TRBV14
j_gene: TRBJ1-4
d_gene: TRBD1
CDR3aa: CASSPRDRRTNEKLFF

v_gene: TRBV19
j_gene: TRBJ2-1
d_gene: -
CDR3aa: CASSIVAGNEQFF

v_gene: TRBV2
j_gene: TRBJ2-7
d_gene: -
CDR3aa: CASMSEGYEQYF

v_gene: TRBV2
j_gene: TRBJ2-5
d_gene: -
CDR3aa: CASSENVLGTQYF

v_gene: TRBV12-3/TRBV12-4
j_gene: TRBJ2-1
d_gene: -
CDR3aa: CASSYGGDNEQFF

v_gene: TRBV11-2
j_gene: TRBJ2-3
d_gene: TRBD1
CDR3aa: CASSQHPPGQGRDTQYF

v_gene: TRBV20-1
j_gene: TRBJ1-1
d_gene: -
CDR3aa: CSARPPGGDTEAFF

v_gene: TRBV7-9
j_gene: TRBJ2-2
d_gene: TRBD2
CDR3aa: CASSSTGTSGPTNTGELFF

v_gene: TRBV28
j_gene: TRBJ2-7
d_gene: -
CDR3aa: CAAGRRYEQYF

v_gene: TRBV6-1
j_gene: TRBJ2-2
d_gene: TRBD1
CDR3aa: CASTEQGALLTGELFF

v_gene: TRBV10-1
j_gene: TRBJ2-5
d_gene: TRBD2
CDR3aa: CASSESGTSGSRTQYF

v_gene: TRBV7-3
j_gene: TRBJ1-2
d_gene: -
CDR3aa: CASSLPVSYGYTF

v_gene: TRBV30
j_gene: TRBJ2-1
d_gene: -
CDR3aa: CAWSSGTAYSSYNEQFF

v_gene: TRBV27
j_gene: TRBJ1-1
d_gene: TRBD1
CDR3aa: CASSAQGGNTEAFF

v_gene: TRBV11-3
j_gene: TRBJ1-1
d_gene: TRBD1
CDR3aa: CASSLGQGNTEAFF

v_gene: TRBV5-4
j_gene: TRBJ2-3
d_gene: -
CDR3aa: CASSAGAGTDTQYF

v_gene: TRBV2
j_gene: TRBJ2-6
d_gene: -
CDR3aa: CASQETVNSGANVLTF

v_gene: TRBV20-1
j_gene: TRBJ1-2
d_gene: -
CDR3aa: CSATTESYGYTF

v_gene: TRBV6-2/TRBV6-3
j_gene: TRBJ2-7
d_gene: -
CDR3aa: CASSPTGSLTYEQYF

v_gene: TRBV5-1
j_gene: TRBJ2-1
d_gene: TRBD2
CDR3aa: CASSLSGRFNEQFF

v_gene: TRBV4-2
j_gene: TRBJ1-3
d_gene: -
CDR3aa: CASSQPGNSGNTIYF

v_gene: TRBV29-1
j_gene: TRBJ2-3
d_gene: -
CDR3aa: CSVVGPSGTQYF

v_gene: TRBV29-1
j_gene: TRBJ1-2
d_gene: TRBD1
CDR3aa: CSVHRGRSYTF

v_gene: TRBV29-1
j_gene: TRBJ2-1
d_gene: TRBD1
CDR3aa: CSDSEEQGTYNEQFF

v_gene: TRBV3-1
j_gene: TRBJ1-2
d_gene: TRBD1
CDR3aa: CASSPPPGQDYGYTF

v_gene: TRBV20-1
j_gene: TRBJ1-2
d_gene: -
CDR3aa: CSASQRASSLYGYTF

v_gene: TRBV15
j_gene: TRBJ2-1
d_gene: -
CDR3aa: CATSTWGNEQFF

v_gene: TRBV4-1
j_gene: TRBJ2-3
d_gene: -
CDR3aa: CASSQVANQDTQYF

v_gene: TRBV3-1
j_gene: TRBJ2-7
d_gene: -
CDR3aa: CASSQGRAPEQYF

v_gene: TRBV6-5
j_gene: TRBJ2-7
d_gene: -
CDR3aa: CASRALEGYEQYF

v_gene: TRBV12-3/TRBV12-4
j_gene: TRBJ2-1
d_gene: TRBD2
CDR3aa: CASRPGLAGVNYYNEQFF

v_gene: TRBV13
j_gene: TRBJ2-1
d_gene: -
CDR3aa: CASSVEALGNEQFF